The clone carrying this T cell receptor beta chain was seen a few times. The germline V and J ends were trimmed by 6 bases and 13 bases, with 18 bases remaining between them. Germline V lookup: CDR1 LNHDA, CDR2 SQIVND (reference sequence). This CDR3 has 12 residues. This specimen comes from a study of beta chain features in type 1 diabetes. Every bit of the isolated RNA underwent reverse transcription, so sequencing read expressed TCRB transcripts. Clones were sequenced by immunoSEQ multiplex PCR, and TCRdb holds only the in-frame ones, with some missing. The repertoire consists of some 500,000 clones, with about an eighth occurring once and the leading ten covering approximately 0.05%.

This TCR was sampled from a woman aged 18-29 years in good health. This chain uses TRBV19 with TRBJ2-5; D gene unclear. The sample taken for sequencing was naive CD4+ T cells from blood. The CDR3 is CASSLPGRVPYF. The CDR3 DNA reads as TGTGCCAGTAGCCTGCCGGGCCGCGTTCCGTACTTC. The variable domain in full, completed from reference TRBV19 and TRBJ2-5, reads DGGITQSPKYLFRKEGQNVTLSCEQNLNHDAMYWYRQDPGQGLRLIYYSQIVNDFQKGDIAEGYSVSREKKESFPLTVTSAQKNPTAFYLCASSLPGRVPYFGPGTRLLVL.